One and the same sample provided the 2 T cell receptor beta chains below, sequenced in a study of blood T cell repertoires in COVID-19. Sequencing was performed with immunoSEQ multiplex PCR; in TCRdb, only in-frame clones are kept and a portion is missing. This table has more than 200,000 clones, 83% appearing once. The specimen was peripheral blood. The source is a woman aged 45-65 years with acute or convalescent COVID-19.

CDR3 sequence: CASNFSPQPNNSPLHF. DNA for the CDR3: TGTGCCAGCAACTTTAGTCCACAGCCAAATAATTCACCCCTCCACTTT. The J gene is TRBJ1-6, the V gene TRBV27; D remains ambiguous. CDR3 size: 16 residues. In germline, CDR1 is MNHEY, CDR2 SMNVEV (reference sequence). V was cut by 7 bases and J by 5 bases, with 18 bases left in between.

V is TRBV10-1 and J is TRBJ2-1, with 8 positions matching TRBD2. The trim removed 8 bases at V and 12 bases at J, leaving 15 bases unmatched. This CDR3 spans 14 amino acids. CDR1 and CDR2 (germline): WNHNN, SYGVQD (reference sequence). The CDR3 DNA is TGCGCCAGCGCCAGCGGGAGTAGTACAATAGGGCAGTTCTTC. It yields the protein CASASGSSTIGQFF.